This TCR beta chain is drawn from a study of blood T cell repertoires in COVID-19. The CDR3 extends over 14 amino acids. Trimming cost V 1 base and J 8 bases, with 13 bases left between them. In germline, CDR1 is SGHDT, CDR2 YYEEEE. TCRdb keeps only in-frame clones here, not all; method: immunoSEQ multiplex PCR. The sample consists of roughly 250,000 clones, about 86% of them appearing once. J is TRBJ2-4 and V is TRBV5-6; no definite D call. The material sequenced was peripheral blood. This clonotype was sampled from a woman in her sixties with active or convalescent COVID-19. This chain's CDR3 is CASSLPGFADIQYF. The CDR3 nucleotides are TGTGCCAGCAGCTTGCCCGGATTTGCGGACATTCAGTACTTC. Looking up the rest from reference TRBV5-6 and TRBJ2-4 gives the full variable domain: DAGVTQSPTHLIKTRGQQVTLRCSPKSGHDTVSWYQQALGQGPQFIFQYYEEEERQRGNFPDRFSGHQFPNYSSELNVNALLLGDSALYLCASSLPGFADIQYFGAGTRLSVL.